This T cell receptor (beta chain) was sequenced for a study of cytomegalovirus exposure and HLA in healthy donors. Findings of the study overall: An analysis was carried out at a later point. It showed that HLA-associated TCR beta chains were more clonally expanded than equally common non-associated chains. Because they were indistinguishable, some V segments, including TRBV6-2 and TRBV6-3, were excluded.

Comment on this clone: What it recognizes is unknown.

Vbeta (60) and Jbeta (13) primers were used in the PCR. Clones were read by immunoSEQ multiplex PCR, and TCRdb kept only the in-frame ones, dropping some. The table lists about 110,000 clones, approximately 70% of them singletons. Trimming took 6 bases from V and 6 from J; bases not matched to a gene: 8. This CDR3 region has 15 residues. Germline loops: CDR1 MNHNY, CDR2 SVGAGI (reference sequence). Sequenced: PBMCs. This sequence joins TRBV6-6 and TRBJ1-5; the match to TRBD1 covers 10 bases. This receptor was obtained from a man aged 25 to 45 in good health and CMV-seropositive. CDR3 DNA: TGTGCCAGCAGCAGGGGACAGGGGATGATTCAGCCCCAGCATTTT. Translation: CASSRGQGMIQPQHF.